The 14 T cell receptor beta chains in this list originate from one sample, sequenced in a study of technical replicates of blood from several donors. The protocol was immunoSEQ multiplex PCR, while the TCRdb copy is restricted to in-frame clones and leaves out a portion. Seen here are around 81,000 clones, 75% to 85% observed once, and the top ten hold about 4%. Sequencing was carried out using PBMCs. These receptors were collected from a human donor in good health. Some clones in this sample may be carry-over from other donors' samples.

The J gene is TRBJ2-1, the V gene TRBV5-1, with D perhaps TRBD1 (6 bases). CDR1 and CDR2 (germline): SGHRS, YFSETQ. This CDR3 has 15 amino acids. V lost 5 bases and J lost 0, with 12 bases in between. In DNA, the CDR3 is TGCGCCAGCAGTTATACAGGGACCTCCTACAATGAGCAGTTCTTC. Amino acid sequence: CASSYTGTSYNEQFF.

This clone was seen once. This chain joins TRBV6-6 and TRBJ2-7; TRBD1 matches 7 bases. Germline V gene sequence: CDR1 MNHNY, CDR2 SVGAGI (reference sequence). This CDR3 comprises 14 residues. The V segment lost 7 bases and the J segment 4 bases; nucleotides outside the gene matches: 10. CDR3 sequence reads: CASNPGTDLYEQYF. In nucleotides, the CDR3 is TGTGCCAGCAATCCCGGGACAGACCTATACGAGCAGTACTTC.

The chain recombines TRBV27 with TRBJ1-6; the D gene is possibly TRBD1 (5 bases). This CDR3 contains 16 residues. Trimming took 5 bases from V and 0 from J, leaving 11 bases between them. Germline-derived CDR1 and CDR2 are MNHEY and SMNVEV (reference sequence). In nucleotides, the CDR3 is TGTGCCAGCAGTCCTAGGGGAAACTCCTATAATTCACCCCTCCACTTT. It translates to CASSPRGNSYNSPLHF.

In its sample, this clone was seen a few times. The V call is TRBV9, the J call TRBJ2-7; D gene ambiguous. The length of the CDR3 is 14 residues. Trimming cost V 4 bases and J 5 bases, with 16 bases left between them. Germline CDR1 is SGDLS and CDR2 is YYNGEE. As DNA, the CDR3 is TGTGCCAGCAGCCCCCGGGTCGCCGAGGACGAGCAGTACTTC. The encoded protein is CASSPRVAEDEQYF.

The genes are TRBV5-1 and TRBJ1-5, with a weak D call TRBD1 (5 bases). V dropped 0 bases and J dropped 3 bases, with 10 bases sitting between them. Germline V gives CDR1 SGHRS, CDR2 YFSETQ. This CDR3 comprises 15 residues. The CDR3 DNA is TGCGCCAGCAGCTTGGGCGACAGAAACAATCAGCCCCAGCATTTT. Amino acid sequence: CASSLGDRNNQPQHF.

The chain recombines TRBV7-2 with TRBJ1-4; D gene uncertain. The germline CDR1 and CDR2 sequences are SGHTA and FQGNSA. V was clipped by 6 bases and J by 8 bases, with 19 bases between them. CDR3 length equals 15 residues. CDR3 protein: CASSSTESIEEKLFF. Here the CDR3 DNA reads TGTGCCAGCAGTTCGACTGAGAGTATAGAAGAAAAACTGTTTTTT.

This clone was recorded a few times. The chain links TRBV27 to TRBJ1-5, with no clear D. V shed 5 bases and J shed 6 bases, with 8 bases lying between them. Germline CDR1 is MNHEY and CDR2 is SMNVEV (reference sequence). The CDR3 totals 12 residues. This CDR3 reads CASSTTGQPQHF. In DNA, the CDR3 is TGTGCCAGCAGTACGACTGGTCAGCCCCAGCATTTT.

J is TRBJ1-1 and V is TRBV15, with 9 bases lining up with TRBD1. This CDR3 has 14 residues. The germline V gene encodes CDR1 LNHNV and CDR2 YYDKDF (reference sequence). The V segment lost 1 base and the J segment 11 bases; nucleotides outside the gene matches: 8. The CDR3 coding sequence is TGTGCCACCAGCAGAGCCGGACAGGGGAGAGGTGCTTTCTTT. Its protein is CATSRAGQGRGAFF.

The sample holds one count of this clone. This chain uses TRBV7-2 with TRBJ2-1, with D possibly matching TRBD1 (6 bases). CDR3 length: 15 amino acids. Germline V lookup: CDR1 SGHTA, CDR2 FQGNSA. The V end lost 1 base, the J end lost 3 bases, and 10 bases lay between the germline ends. CDR3 bases: TGTGCCAGCAGCTTAGTACAGGGACACTACAATGAGCAGTTCTTC. Translated, it gives CASSLVQGHYNEQFF.

The chain couples TRBV30 to TRBJ1-1, with TRBD1 matching over 7 bases. Looked up from germline, CDR1 is GTSNPN and CDR2 is SVGIG (reference sequence). V was clipped by 8 bases and J by 1 base; unmatched bases: 10. The CDR3 runs to 14 residues. The CDR3 region has the DNA TGTGCCCCACCTCACAGGGGCAGGAACACTGAAGCTTTCTTT. It translates to CAPPHRGRNTEAFF.

The chain carries TRBV7-2 and TRBJ2-3; 7 nucleotides line up with TRBD2. CDR1 and CDR2 (germline): SGHTA, FQGNSA. This CDR3 is built from 15 residues. After removal of 2 bases from V and 6 bases from J, the junction contained 8 bases not matched to a gene. The DNA for the CDR3 is TGTGCCAGCAGCTTACAAGGGAGGGCGGGCGATACGCAGTATTTT. It specifies CASSLQGRAGDTQYF. Full variable domain (missing parts from reference TRBV7-2 and TRBJ2-3): GAGVSQSPSNKVTEKGKDVELRCDPISGHTALYWYRQSLGQGLEFLIYFQGNSAPDKSGLPSDRFSAERTGGSVSTLTIQRTQQEDSAVYLCASSLQGRAGDTQYFGPGTRLTVL.

The gene calls are TRBV29-1 and TRBJ2-2; D ambiguous. Deletions cut 7 bases from V and 6 bases from J, with 12 bases between. CDR1 SQVTM and CDR2 ANQGSEA come from the germline V gene. This CDR3 contains 12 residues. The CDR3 coding sequence is TGCAGCGCCCTACGTCCTCCCGGGGAGCTGTTTTTT. Protein product: CSALRPPGELFF.

V usage is TRBV11-1 and J usage is TRBJ2-7; possible D gene TRBD2, 5 bases. The CDR3 has 14 amino acids. The V gene lost 5 bases and the J gene lost 0 bases, with 11 bases spanning the gap. Germline loops: CDR1 SGHAT, CDR2 FQDESV (reference sequence). DNA for the CDR3: TGTGCCAGCAGCCTAGGACTGGTCTCCTACGAGCAGTACTTC. It encodes CASSLGLVSYEQYF.

The chain carries TRBV28 and TRBJ1-1, with D maybe TRBD1 (6 bases). This CDR3 has 15 amino acids. Germline V lookup: CDR1 MDHEN, CDR2 SYDVKM. Trimming took 7 bases from V and 1 from J, leaving 16 bases between them. The CDR3 loop reads CASNAGEPTNTEAFF. In nucleotides, the CDR3 is TGTGCCAGCAACGCAGGGGAACCAACGAACACTGAAGCTTTCTTT.